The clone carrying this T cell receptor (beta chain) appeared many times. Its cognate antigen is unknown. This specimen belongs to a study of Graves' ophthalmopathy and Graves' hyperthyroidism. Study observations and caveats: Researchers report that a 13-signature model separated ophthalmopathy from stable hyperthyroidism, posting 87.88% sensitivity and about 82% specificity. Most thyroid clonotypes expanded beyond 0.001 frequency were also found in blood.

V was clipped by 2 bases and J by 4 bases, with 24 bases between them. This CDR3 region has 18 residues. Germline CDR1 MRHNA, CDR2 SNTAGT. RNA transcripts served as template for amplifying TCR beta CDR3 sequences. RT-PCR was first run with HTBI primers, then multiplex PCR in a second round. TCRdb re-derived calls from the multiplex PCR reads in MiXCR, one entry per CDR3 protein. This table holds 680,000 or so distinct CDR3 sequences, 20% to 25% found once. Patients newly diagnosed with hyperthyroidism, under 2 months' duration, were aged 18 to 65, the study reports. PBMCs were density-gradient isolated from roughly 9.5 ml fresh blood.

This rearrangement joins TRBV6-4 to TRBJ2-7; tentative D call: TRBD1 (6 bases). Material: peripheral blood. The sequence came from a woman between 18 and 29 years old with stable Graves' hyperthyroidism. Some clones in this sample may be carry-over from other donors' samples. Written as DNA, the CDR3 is TGTGCCAGCAGTGACCCTTCTAATTGGAGGTTGAGGGGGTACGAGCAGTACTTC. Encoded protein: CASSDPSNWRLRGYEQYF.